The 20 T cell receptor beta chains presented below share a single source sample, sequenced in a study of T cells in pancreatic ductal adenocarcinoma. The data were produced by immunoSEQ multiplex PCR, yet TCRdb's version contains in-frame clones alone and is incomplete. The sample holds 85,000 to 120,000 clones, 90% to 95% seen once. Selected pancreatic ductal adenocarcinoma patients had undergone surgery without neoadjuvant therapy. Source material: PBMCs. The receptor source for this set is a human donor with pancreatic ductal adenocarcinoma.

The CDR3 DNA reads as TGTGCCAGCAGCGCAGACAGGGCGAGGACTTTCTTT. The encoded protein is CASSADRARTFF. The chain recombines TRBV7-9 with TRBJ1-1; 7 bases fit TRBD1. Germline V CDR1 and CDR2: SEHNR, FQNEAQ (reference sequence). The J segment lost 12 bases and the V segment lost 5 bases, leaving 9 bases of the junction unmatched. The length of the CDR3 is 12 residues. The full variable domain, rest sourced from reference TRBV7-9 and TRBJ1-1, is DTGVSQNPRHKITKRGQNVTFRCDPISEHNRLYWYRQTLGQGPEFLTYFQNEAQLEKSRLLSDRFSAERPKGSFSTLEIQRTEQGDSAMYLCASSADRARTFFGQGTRLTVV.

This chain joins TRBV9 and TRBJ2-5; perhaps TRBD2 as D (5 bases). CDR3 length: 14 residues. Trimming removed 0 bases from V and 5 bases from J, with 11 bases in between. CDR1 and CDR2 from the germline V gene are SGDLS and YYNGEE. The DNA of the CDR3 is TGTGCCAGCAGCGTAGATGTTAGCGTTGAGACCCAGTACTTC. Encoded protein: CASSVDVSVETQYF.

Written as DNA, the CDR3 is TGCGCCAGCAGCCTTAGCGGGAGTGCAGATACGCAGTATTTT. Its protein product is CASSLSGSADTQYF. The gene calls are TRBV4-1 and TRBJ2-3, with 9 positions matching TRBD2. Losses at the gene ends were 4 bases for V and 4 bases for J; bases not matched to a gene: 3. Germline V gene sequence: CDR1 MGHRA, CDR2 YSYEKL. This CDR3 spans 14 amino acids.

The genes are TRBV27 and TRBJ2-3, with TRBD2 matching over 7 bases. CDR1 and CDR2 (germline): MNHEY, SMNVEV (reference sequence). The CDR3 extends over 17 amino acids. Losses at the gene ends were 6 bases for V and 4 bases for J; bases not matched to a gene: 16. CDR3 nucleotide sequence: TGTGCCAGCAGAATGGGTTGGGGCGGGAGTAGGGCAGATACGCAGTATTTT. Translation: CASRMGWGGSRADTQYF.

V gene TRBV5-8 combines with J gene TRBJ2-5; 8 bases match TRBD1. V shed 0 bases and J 5 bases; nucleotides not matched to a gene: 9. In germline, CDR1 is SGHTS, CDR2 YDEGEE. The CDR3 runs 16 residues. The CDR3 reads CASSLGAGQGIETQYF. The CDR3 nucleotides are TGTGCCAGCAGCTTGGGGGCCGGACAGGGTATCGAGACCCAGTACTTC. Filled out from reference TRBV5-8 and TRBJ2-5, the complete variable domain reads EAGVTQSPTHLIKTRGQQATLRCSPISGHTSVYWYQQALGLGLQFLLWYDEGEERNRGNFPPRFSGRQFPNYSSELNVNALELEDSALYLCASSLGAGQGIETQYFGPGTRLLVL.

The chain links TRBV4-3 to TRBJ1-4; 9 bases match TRBD1. The CDR3 loop spans 17 amino acids. The germline V gene encodes CDR1 LGHNA and CDR2 YSLEER. Losses at the gene ends were 0 bases for V and 8 bases for J; bases not matched to a gene: 10. DNA for the CDR3: TGCGCCAGCAGCCAAGAATGGGGACAGGGCTTTGGGGAAAAACTGTTTTTT. Its translation is CASSQEWGQGFGEKLFF.

The gene calls are TRBV7-9 and TRBJ1-1; D unresolved. V was cut by 1 base and J by 8 bases, with 11 bases left in between. CDR1 is SEHNR and CDR2 is FQNEAQ in the germline V gene (reference sequence). The CDR3 sequence is 13 residues long. The CDR3 is CASSLEAADEAFF. The CDR3 DNA reads TGTGCCAGCAGCTTAGAGGCGGCAGACGAAGCTTTCTTT.

The gene calls are TRBV6-5 and TRBJ2-7; 9 positions match TRBD1. Germline V lookup: CDR1 MNHEY, CDR2 SVGAGI. The trim removed 6 bases at V and 6 bases at J, leaving 12 bases unmatched. The CDR3 is 15 residues long. In DNA, the CDR3 is TGTGCCAGCAGGTCACAGGGGGCTGGCGCTCCCGAGCAGTACTTC. Translated: CASRSQGAGAPEQYF.

CDR3 in amino acids: CASSQTGDTQYF. As DNA, the CDR3 is TGTGCCAGCAGCCAGACAGGAGATACGCAGTATTTT. The J gene is TRBJ2-3, the V gene TRBV4-2, with a possible D match to TRBD1 (6 bases). CDR1 and CDR2 from the germline V gene are LGHNA and YNFKEQ. Trimming cost V 3 bases and J 5 bases, with 6 bases left between them. The CDR3 sequence is 12 residues long.

V usage is TRBV19 and J usage is TRBJ1-5, with 7 bases matching TRBD1. Germline CDR1 and CDR2: LNHDA and SQIVND (reference sequence). The trim removed 6 bases at V and 5 bases at J, leaving 4 bases unmatched. CDR3 size: 13 residues. The CDR3 protein is CASRTGLDQPQHF. Written as DNA, the CDR3 is TGTGCCAGTAGGACAGGGCTGGATCAGCCCCAGCATTTT.

This chain links TRBV4-2 with TRBJ2-5; 10 nucleotides agree with TRBD2. Germline values: CDR1 LGHNA, CDR2 YNFKEQ. The CDR3 extends over 15 amino acids. V trimming: 5 bases; J trimming: 2 bases; junction bases outside the gene matches: 5. Here the CDR3 DNA reads TGTGCCAGCAGCAGCGGGACTAGCGTACAAGAGACCCAGTACTTC. Its protein is CASSSGTSVQETQYF.

V and J are TRBV5-1 and TRBJ2-1, with D perhaps matching TRBD1 (5 bases). V gave up 6 bases and J gave up 0 bases, with 13 bases separating them. Germline lookup yields CDR1 SGHRS and CDR2 YFSETQ. The CDR3 sequence is 15 residues long. DNA of the CDR3: TGCGCCAGCAAGGGGAACGTGGGCTCCTACAATGAGCAGTTCTTC. This translates into CASKGNVGSYNEQFF.

The rearrangement joins TRBV7-2 to TRBJ2-7; 9 bases fit TRBD1. Germline V gives CDR1 SGHTA, CDR2 FQGNSA. CDR3 length equals 16 residues. V gave up 4 bases and J gave up 2 bases; unmatched junction bases: 9. The CDR3 coding sequence is TGTGCCAGCAGCTCGGGGGGACGGACAGGGGCCTACGAGCAGTACTTC. As protein: CASSSGGRTGAYEQYF.

This rearrangement joins TRBV9 to TRBJ2-3; D is possibly TRBD1 (6 bases). V was trimmed by 4 bases and J by 3 bases, leaving 12 bases between them. Germline V gene sequence: CDR1 SGDLS, CDR2 YYNGEE. CDR3 length: 14 amino acids. The CDR3 loop reads CASSTAGVTDTQYF. CDR3 bases: TGTGCCAGCAGCACAGCAGGGGTGACAGATACGCAGTATTTT.

In this sample, this clone turned up once. CDR3 nucleotide sequence: TGTGCCAGCGGCCTGGACAGGGCGGCCGAGCAGTACTTC. Amino acid sequence: CASGLDRAAEQYF. This chain links TRBV27 with TRBJ2-7; 8 positions agree with TRBD1. Germline trimming cut 8 bases from V and 6 bases from J; bases unmatched to any gene: 9. The germline V gene has CDR1 MNHEY and CDR2 SMNVEV (reference sequence). The length of the CDR3 is 13 residues.

V is TRBV2 and J is TRBJ2-6; 11 bases fit TRBD2. CDR3 length equals 18 residues. Germline CDR1 SNHLY, CDR2 FYNNEI. Trimming took 4 bases from V and 0 from J; bases not matched to a gene: 5. The CDR3 reads CASSAGLAGHSGANVLTF. Here the CDR3 DNA reads TGTGCCAGCAGTGCCGGACTAGCGGGCCACTCTGGGGCCAACGTCCTGACTTTC.

This chain links TRBV7-9 with TRBJ2-3; 8 bases align to TRBD2. With V trimmed by 4 bases and J by 4 bases, 4 bases remained unmatched. Germline V lookup: CDR1 SEHNR, CDR2 FQNEAQ (reference sequence). CDR3 size: 14 residues. The CDR3 protein is CASSSPTSADTQYF. In nucleotides, the CDR3 is TGTGCCAGCAGCTCACCGACTAGCGCAGATACGCAGTATTTT.

The rearrangement joins TRBV27 to TRBJ1-5, with 7 bases matching TRBD1. The germline CDR1 and CDR2 sequences are MNHEY and SMNVEV (reference sequence). V lost 4 bases, J lost 4 bases, and 4 bases stayed unmatched. CDR3 size: 14 residues. The CDR3 sequence: CASSYGQANQPQHF. In DNA, the CDR3 is TGTGCCAGCAGTTACGGACAGGCTAATCAGCCCCAGCATTTT.

The gene calls are TRBV10-2 and TRBJ2-7; 12 bases are shared with TRBD2. The CDR3 is made up of 14 amino acids. V trimming: 6 bases; J trimming: 3 bases; junction bases outside the gene matches: 3. The germline gives CDR1 WSHSY, CDR2 SAAADI. The CDR3 spells CASRTSGSGYEQYF. Here the CDR3 DNA reads TGCGCCAGCAGGACTAGCGGGAGCGGCTACGAGCAGTACTTC.

The rearrangement joins TRBV2 to TRBJ1-2, with 7 bases identical to TRBD1. Germline V lookup: CDR1 SNHLY, CDR2 FYNNEI. Trimming removed 2 bases from V and 4 bases from J; junction bases left unmatched: 10. CDR3 length equals 16 residues. The chain's CDR3 is CASSETWSGQSYGYTF. CDR3 DNA sequence: TGTGCCAGCAGTGAAACCTGGTCGGGACAGTCCTATGGCTACACCTTC.